This TCR beta chain is from a study of blood T cell repertoires in COVID-19. The CDR3 totals 15 residues. V gave up 6 bases and J gave up 4 bases; unmatched junction bases: 6. Per germline, CDR1 MNHEY and CDR2 SVGAGI. This clone showed up many times. Per the study methods: For nucleated cells, counts were estimated from reference gene primer amplification. The method was immunoSEQ multiplex PCR; TCRdb's version includes in-frame clones alone and lacks a portion of them. The DNA was the basis for D and trimming; V, J and clone size are from that table. The sample includes 200,000 to 250,000 clones, about 89% of them seen just once.

The chain combines TRBV6-5 with TRBJ2-1, with TRBD1 matching over 10 bases. This TCR came from a man in his 60s who had recovered from COVID-19. Sequenced material: peripheral blood. CDR3 sequence reads: CASSRTGGRYNEQFF. CDR3 DNA: TGTGCCAGCAGCCGGACAGGGGGGCGATACAATGAGCAGTTCTTC.